This TCR beta chain is from a study of blood T cells in healthy people across ages. Drawn from each donor were about 9 milliliters of peripheral blood. This CDR3 region has 14 residues. Germline lookup yields CDR1 MNHEY and CDR2 SMNVEV (reference sequence). The V and J ends lost 3 bases and 0 bases, in that order; junction bases with no gene match: 2. A sample-barcoded 5' primer and a J-beta primer mix were used in a second PCR of about 7 to 12 cycles. MiXCR was run by TCRdb on the 5' RACE reads, yielding one entry per CDR3 protein. The sample carries about 1.4 million distinct CDR3 sequences, roughly 59% recorded once.

This receptor was identified in a young man in good health. The chain is built from TRBV27 and TRBJ2-7; 7 bases agree with TRBD1. The sequencing input was blood. The CDR3 region is CASSFGDSSYEQYF. CDR3 nucleotides: TGTGCCAGCAGTTTCGGGGACAGCTCCTACGAGCAGTACTTC.